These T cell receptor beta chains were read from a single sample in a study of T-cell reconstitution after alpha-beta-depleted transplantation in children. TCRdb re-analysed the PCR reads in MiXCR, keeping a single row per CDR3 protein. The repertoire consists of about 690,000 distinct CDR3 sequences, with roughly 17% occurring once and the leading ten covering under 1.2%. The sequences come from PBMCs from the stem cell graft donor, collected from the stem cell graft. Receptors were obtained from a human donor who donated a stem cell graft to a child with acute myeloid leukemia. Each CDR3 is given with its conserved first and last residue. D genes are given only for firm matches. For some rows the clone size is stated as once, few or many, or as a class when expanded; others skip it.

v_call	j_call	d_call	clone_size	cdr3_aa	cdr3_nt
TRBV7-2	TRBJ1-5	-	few	CASSFERGQPQHF	TGTGCCAGCAGCTTTGAGAGGGGTCAGCCCCAGCATTTT
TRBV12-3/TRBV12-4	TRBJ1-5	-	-	CASTPSVHSAQHF	TGTGCCAGCACCCCGTCGGTCCACAGCGCCCAGCATTTT
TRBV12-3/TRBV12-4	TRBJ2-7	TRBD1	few	CASSPDRGKSYEQYF	TGTGCCAGCAGTCCGGACAGGGGGAAGTCCTACGAGCAGTACTTC
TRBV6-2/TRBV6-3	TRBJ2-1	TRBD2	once	CASSYSTSGGLGNEQFF	TGTGCCAGCAGTTACTCGACTAGCGGGGGGCTAGGGAATGAGCAGTTCTTC
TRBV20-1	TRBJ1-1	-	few	CSASRRYEAFF	TGCAGTGCTAGTAGGCGGTATGAAGCTTTCTTT
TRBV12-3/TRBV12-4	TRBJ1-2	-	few	CASTLAGSRYGYTF	TGTGCCAGCACCTTGGCGGGGTCCCGCTATGGCTACACCTTC
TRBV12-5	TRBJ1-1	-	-	CASAPGGEAFF	TGTGCTAGTGCCCCGGGCGGTGAAGCTTTCTTT
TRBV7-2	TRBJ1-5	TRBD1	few	CASSLARGPQQPQHF	TGTGCCAGCAGCTTAGCCAGGGGGCCCCAGCAGCCCCAGCATTTT
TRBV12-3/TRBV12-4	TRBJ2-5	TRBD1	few	CASSWTGYRETQYF	TGTGCCAGCAGTTGGACAGGGTATAGGGAGACCCAGTACTTC
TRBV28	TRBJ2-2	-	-	CASSLPSARAGGELFF	TGTGCCAGCAGTTTACCCTCGGCCAGGGCCGGCGGGGAGCTGTTTTTT
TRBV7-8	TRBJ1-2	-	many	CASSLRRVANYGYTF	TGTGCCAGCAGCTTGAGGCGCGTGGCTAACTATGGCTACACCTTC
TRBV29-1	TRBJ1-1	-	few	CSAEQGLNTEAFF	TGCAGCGCCGAACAGGGTTTGAACACTGAAGCTTTCTTT
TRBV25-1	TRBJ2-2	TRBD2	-	CASSEYSSGEGTGELFF	TGTGCCAGCAGTGAATATAGTAGCGGGGAGGGCACCGGGGAGCTGTTTTTT
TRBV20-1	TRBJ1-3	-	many	CSVWGQIPGNTIYF	TGCAGTGTGTGGGGCCAGATCCCTGGAAACACCATATATTTT
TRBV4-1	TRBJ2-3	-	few	CASSYLQRGTDTQYF	TGCGCCAGCAGCTATCTACAGCGCGGCACAGATACGCAGTATTTT
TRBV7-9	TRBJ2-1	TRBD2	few	CASSWGTSNNEQFF	TGTGCCAGCAGCTGGGGGACTAGCAACAATGAGCAGTTCTTC
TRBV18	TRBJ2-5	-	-	CASSPPAGAQQTQYF	TGTGCCAGCTCACCACCAGCAGGGGCCCAGCAGACCCAGTACTTC
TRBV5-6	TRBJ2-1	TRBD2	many	CASSNGGAVYNEQFF	TGTGCCAGCAGTAACGGGGGGGCCGTCTACAATGAGCAGTTCTTC
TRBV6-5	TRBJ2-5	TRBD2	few	CASSYSGGAETQYF	TGTGCCAGCAGTTACTCCGGGGGGGCAGAGACCCAGTACTTC
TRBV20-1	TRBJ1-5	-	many	CSARDSRNNQPQHF	TGCAGTGCTAGAGATTCGAGAAACAATCAGCCCCAGCATTTT
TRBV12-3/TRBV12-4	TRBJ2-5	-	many	CASMGGGLQETQYF	TGTGCCAGCATGGGCGGGGGCCTCCAAGAGACCCAGTACTTC
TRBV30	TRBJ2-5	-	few	CAWSVGGARQETQYF	TGTGCCTGGAGTGTTGGTGGGGCCCGCCAAGAGACCCAGTACTTC
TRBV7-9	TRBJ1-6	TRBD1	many	CASSSVGTDNSPLHF	TGTGCCAGCAGCTCCGTTGGGACAGATAATTCACCCCTCCACTTT
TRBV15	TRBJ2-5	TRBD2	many	CATSTRGLAGKETQYF	TGTGCCACCAGCACCCGTGGACTAGCGGGGAAAGAGACCCAGTACTTC
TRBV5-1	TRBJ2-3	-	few	CASSLQFGSDTQYF	TGCGCCAGCAGCTTGCAGTTCGGGTCAGATACGCAGTATTTT
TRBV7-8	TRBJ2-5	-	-	CASSLEVVGIQETQYF	TGTGCCAGCAGCTTAGAGGTCGTGGGGATACAAGAGACCCAGTACTTC
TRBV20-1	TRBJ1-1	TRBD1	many	CSARDLDRTNTEAFF	TGCAGTGCTAGAGATTTGGACAGGACGAACACTGAAGCTTTCTTT
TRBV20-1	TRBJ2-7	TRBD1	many	CSAADRGLGSYEQYF	TGCAGTGCTGCCGACAGGGGTTTGGGCTCCTACGAGCAGTACTTC
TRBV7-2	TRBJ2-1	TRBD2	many	CASSLVGGLAGHEQFF	TGTGCCAGCAGCCTCGTAGGGGGACTAGCGGGCCATGAGCAGTTCTTC
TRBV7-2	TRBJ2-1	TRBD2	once	CASSLWARTSGGNEQFF	TGTGCCAGCAGCTTGTGGGCGAGGACTAGCGGGGGGAATGAGCAGTTCTTC
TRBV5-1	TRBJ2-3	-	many	CASSQERPSTDTQYF	TGCGCCAGCAGCCAGGAGCGGCCAAGCACAGATACGCAGTATTTT
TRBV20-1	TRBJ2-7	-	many	CSARDGGIGEQYF	TGCAGTGCTAGAGATGGAGGAATCGGAGAGCAGTACTTC
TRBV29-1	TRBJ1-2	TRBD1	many	CSVDRAGGASGYTF	TGCAGCGTTGACAGGGCAGGGGGCGCATCTGGCTACACCTTC
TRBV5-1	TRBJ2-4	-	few	CASSSGSGVGAKNIQYF	TGCGCCAGCAGCTCGGGGTCAGGTGTGGGAGCCAAAAACATTCAGTACTTC
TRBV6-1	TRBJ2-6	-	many	CASRGTIVASGANVLTF	TGTGCCAGCAGGGGGACAATCGTGGCGTCCGGGGCCAACGTCCTGACTTTC
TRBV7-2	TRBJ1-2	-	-	CASSLSPTGTYGYTF	TGTGCCAGCAGCTTATCCCCGACAGGCACCTATGGCTACACCTTC
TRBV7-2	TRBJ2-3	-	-	CASSLAWGTDTQYF	TGTGCCAGCAGCTTGGCCTGGGGCACAGATACGCAGTATTTT
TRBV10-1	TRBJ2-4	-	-	CASSPSLGGKGTENIQYF	TGCGCCAGCAGTCCCTCCTTAGGGGGGAAGGGGACCGAAAACATTCAGTACTTC
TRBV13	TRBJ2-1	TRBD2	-	CASSLAGGATYNEQFF	TGTGCCAGCAGCTTAGCCGGGGGGGCAACCTACAATGAGCAGTTCTTC
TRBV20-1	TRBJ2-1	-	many	CSARVGGARGTDKYNEQFF	TGCAGTGCTAGAGTAGGAGGGGCCCGGGGGACAGATAAATACAATGAGCAGTTCTTC
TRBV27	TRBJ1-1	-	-	CASRVTGRTEAFF	TGTGCCAGCAGGGTAACAGGGAGAACTGAAGCTTTCTTT
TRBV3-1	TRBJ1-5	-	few	CASSLDWNNQPQHF	TGTGCCAGCAGCCTTGACTGGAATAATCAGCCCCAGCATTTT
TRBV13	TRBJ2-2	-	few	CASSLIGWNGELFF	TGTGCCAGCAGCTTAATAGGGTGGAACGGGGAGCTGTTTTTT
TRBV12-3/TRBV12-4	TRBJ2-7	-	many	CASSLQGKTYEQYF	TGTGCCAGCAGTTTACAGGGGAAGACCTACGAGCAGTACTTC
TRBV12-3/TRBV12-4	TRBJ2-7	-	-	CASSYDEKQYF	TGTGCCAGCAGCTACGACGAGAAGCAGTACTTC
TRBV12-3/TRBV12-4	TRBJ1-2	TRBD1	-	CASSLTGVRFYGYTF	TGTGCCAGCAGCCTGACAGGGGTCCGATTCTATGGCTACACCTTC
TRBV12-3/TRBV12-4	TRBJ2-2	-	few	CATTWGTYNTGELFF	TGTGCCACTACCTGGGGGACCTATAACACCGGGGAGCTGTTTTTT
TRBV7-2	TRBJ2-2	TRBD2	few	CASSSERGWGGELFF	TGTGCCAGCAGCTCCGAGCGGGGGTGGGGCGGGGAGCTGTTTTTT
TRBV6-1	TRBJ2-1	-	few	CASSVSTSYNEQFF	TGTGCCAGCAGTGTTTCGACTAGTTACAATGAGCAGTTCTTC
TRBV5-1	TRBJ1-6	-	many	CASSSIYADSPLHF	TGCGCCAGCAGCTCAATCTATGCGGATTCACCCCTCCACTTT
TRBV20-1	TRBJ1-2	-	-	CSGDLQGENLNHYGYTF	TGCAGTGGGGACCTACAGGGAGAAAATCTCAATCACTATGGCTACACCTTC
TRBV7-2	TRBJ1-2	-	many	CASSARRSNYGYTF	TGTGCCAGCAGCGCCAGACGGAGCAACTATGGCTACACCTTC
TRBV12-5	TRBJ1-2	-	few	CASGLVQEGNSGYTF	TGTGCTAGTGGTTTGGTACAGGAGGGGAATTCTGGCTACACCTTC
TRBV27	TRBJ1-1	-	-	CASSIRGVNTEAFF	TGTGCCAGCAGCATAAGAGGTGTGAACACTGAAGCTTTCTTT
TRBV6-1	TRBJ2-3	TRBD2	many	CASSAGTSGGPSTDTQYF	TGTGCCAGCAGTGCCGGGACTAGCGGGGGGCCTAGCACAGATACGCAGTATTTT
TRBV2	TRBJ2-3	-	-	CASSFPVDTQYF	TGTGCCAGCAGTTTCCCGGTCGATACGCAGTATTTT
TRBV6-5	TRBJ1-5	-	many	CASRIGGSGTNQPQHF	TGTGCCAGCCGCATTGGGGGGAGTGGGACCAATCAGCCCCAGCATTTT
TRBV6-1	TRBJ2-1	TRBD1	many	CASRQDRTFNEQFF	TGTGCCAGCAGGCAGGACAGGACGTTTAATGAGCAGTTCTTC
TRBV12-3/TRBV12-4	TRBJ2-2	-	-	CASSLLSSGELFF	TGTGCCAGCAGTTTGCTATCATCCGGGGAGCTGTTTTTT